This T cell receptor (beta chain) originates from a study of shared clonotypes between healthy human individuals. The naive CD8 population came from CD45RO-negative cells selected for CCR7, without terminally differentiated effector memory CD45RA+ cells. The donor population consisted of healthy HIV-negative adults with no recent acute infections or vaccinations. Libraries were prepared by immunoSEQ multiplex PCR; TCRdb keeps only in-frame clonotypes and omits some of them. The sample holds about 1.9 million clones, approximately 92% seen once. The V end was cut by 4 bases, the J end by 7 bases, with 11 bases between. Germline V gives CDR1 MNHEY, CDR2 SMNVEV (reference sequence). This CDR3 region has 12 residues.

Sequenced input: naive CD8+ T cells from PBMCs. The source is a man between 18 and 35 years old in good health. Some clones in this sample may be carry-over from other donors' samples. J is TRBJ2-7 and V is TRBV27; D might be TRBD1 (5 bases). The chain's CDR3 is CASSSGWGEQYF. DNA for the CDR3: TGTGCCAGCAGTTCAGGGTGGGGAGAGCAGTACTTC.